A selection of T cell receptor beta chains follows, all from one sample in a study of CD4 and CD8 cells across lung adenocarcinoma regions. Using its own MiXCR run on the PCR reads, TCRdb lists one record per CDR3 protein. The repertoire consists of 8,000 to 10,000 distinct CDR3 sequences, with around 50% occurring once and the leading ten covering approximately 20%. The sample taken for sequencing was CD4+ T cells from the margin of a lung tumor. The receptors come from a female donor with lung adenocarcinoma. The CD4 and CD8 labels of this study may be unreliable. Both conserved end residues are part of each CDR3. Fields, in order: clone size, V gene, D gene, J gene, CDR3 DNA, CDR3 protein. D genes are given only for firm matches. Clone size, where shown, is once, few, many, or a class for clones that have expanded.

abundance: .; v_gene: TRBV6-5; d_gene: TRBD2; j_gene: TRBJ2-3; CDR3nt: TGTGCCAGCAGTCGGAGAACTAGCGACACAGATACGCAGTATTTT; CDR3aa: CASSRRTSDTDTQYF
abundance: few; v_gene: TRBV27; d_gene: TRBD1; j_gene: TRBJ2-1; CDR3nt: TGTGCCAGCAGAGCACCGGGACAGAACTACAATGAGCAGTTCTTC; CDR3aa: CASRAPGQNYNEQFF
abundance: few; v_gene: TRBV28; d_gene: .; j_gene: TRBJ2-2; CDR3nt: TGTGCCAGCAGAGGCAGTATGGGGGGCACCGGGGAGCTGTTTTTT; CDR3aa: CASRGSMGGTGELFF
abundance: medium-sized; v_gene: TRBV12-3/TRBV12-4; d_gene: .; j_gene: TRBJ2-5; CDR3nt: TGTGCCAGCAGCTTCGTGTTTCCCTCAGGAGAGACCCAGTACTTC; CDR3aa: CASSFVFPSGETQYF
abundance: few; v_gene: TRBV6-5; d_gene: TRBD2; j_gene: TRBJ2-1; CDR3nt: TGTGCCAGCAGTTCGGGACTAGCGGGAGGATGGAATGAGCAGTTCTTC; CDR3aa: CASSSGLAGGWNEQFF
abundance: many; v_gene: TRBV6-1; d_gene: TRBD1; j_gene: TRBJ2-3; CDR3nt: TGTGCCAGCAGGCGAGGGACGGAGACAGGGGCAGATACGCAGTATTTT; CDR3aa: CASRRGTETGADTQYF
abundance: medium-sized; v_gene: TRBV6-1; d_gene: .; j_gene: TRBJ2-1; CDR3nt: TGTGCCAGCCGGAATAGCGCTAACAATGAGCAGTTCTTC; CDR3aa: CASRNSANNEQFF
abundance: .; v_gene: TRBV20-1; d_gene: .; j_gene: TRBJ2-1; CDR3nt: TGCAGTGCTAATATTGTGGGGAACAATGAGCAGTTCTTC; CDR3aa: CSANIVGNNEQFF
abundance: .; v_gene: TRBV7-6; d_gene: .; j_gene: TRBJ2-3; CDR3nt: TGTGCCAGCAGCTTAGGGGTCACAGATACGCAGTATTTT; CDR3aa: CASSLGVTDTQYF
abundance: once; v_gene: TRBV6-5; d_gene: TRBD1; j_gene: TRBJ2-3; CDR3nt: TGTGCCAGCAGGTACGCAGGGGGTGACAAAGATACGCAGTATTTT; CDR3aa: CASRYAGGDKDTQYF
abundance: .; v_gene: TRBV6-5; d_gene: TRBD2; j_gene: TRBJ2-1; CDR3nt: TGTGCCAGCAGTTTCTGGACTAGCGGGGACTCCTACAATGAGCAGTTCTTC; CDR3aa: CASSFWTSGDSYNEQFF
abundance: .; v_gene: TRBV6-1; d_gene: .; j_gene: TRBJ2-3; CDR3nt: TGTGCCAGCAGCGGGGGCCGTGGCCCAGATACGCAGTATTTT; CDR3aa: CASSGGRGPDTQYF
abundance: medium-sized; v_gene: TRBV6-1; d_gene: .; j_gene: TRBJ2-7; CDR3nt: TGTGCCAGCAGTGAACGTGAAGGCAGGGCCTACTACGAGCAGTACTTC; CDR3aa: CASSEREGRAYYEQYF
abundance: medium-sized; v_gene: TRBV6-5; d_gene: .; j_gene: TRBJ2-5; CDR3nt: TGTGCCAGCAGTTCCTCCCCGGGGTTCGGGAACAAGTACTTC; CDR3aa: CASSSSPGFGNKYF
abundance: medium-sized; v_gene: TRBV6-4; d_gene: TRBD2; j_gene: TRBJ2-1; CDR3nt: TGTGCCAGCAGTGAACCCACGGGGGCGGGAGGAGGCAGTGAGCAGTTCTTC; CDR3aa: CASSEPTGAGGGSEQFF
abundance: .; v_gene: TRBV27; d_gene: .; j_gene: TRBJ2-3; CDR3nt: TGTGCCAGGGGGCCGCGGGGTACAGATATGCAGTATTTC; CDR3aa: CARGPRGTDMQYF
abundance: .; v_gene: TRBV9; d_gene: .; j_gene: TRBJ2-7; CDR3nt: TGTGCCAGCAGCCTAAGTACTGGGCGAGACTACGAGCAGTACTTC; CDR3aa: CASSLSTGRDYEQYF
abundance: medium-sized; v_gene: TRBV27; d_gene: TRBD2; j_gene: TRBJ2-3; CDR3nt: TGTGCCAGCAGTTTACGGGAGGGCCTGAATACGCAGTATTTT; CDR3aa: CASSLREGLNTQYF
abundance: medium-sized; v_gene: TRBV27; d_gene: TRBD1; j_gene: TRBJ2-1; CDR3nt: TGTGCCAGCAGTCCCGGGACAGACAATGAGCAGTTCTTC; CDR3aa: CASSPGTDNEQFF
abundance: many; v_gene: TRBV6-2/TRBV6-3; d_gene: TRBD2; j_gene: TRBJ2-2; CDR3nt: TGTGCCAGTCCCTCGGGCGACCCTAGCGGGAGGGGGACTCTCACCGGGGAGCTGTTTTTT; CDR3aa: CASPSGDPSGRGTLTGELFF
abundance: .; v_gene: TRBV7-2; d_gene: TRBD1; j_gene: TRBJ1-5; CDR3nt: TGTGCCAGCAGCTTATCGGACAGGCGGGAGCCCCAGCATTTT; CDR3aa: CASSLSDRREPQHF
abundance: few; v_gene: TRBV4-2; d_gene: TRBD2; j_gene: TRBJ2-2; CDR3nt: TGTGCCAGCAGCCAATTCCCGCTAGCGGGAGGCCCGAACACCGGGGAGCTGTTTTTT; CDR3aa: CASSQFPLAGGPNTGELFF
abundance: few; v_gene: TRBV12-3/TRBV12-4; d_gene: TRBD2; j_gene: TRBJ2-2; CDR3nt: TGTGCCAGCAGCCAGAGGACTAGCGGGAGTACCGGGGAGCTGTTTTTT; CDR3aa: CASSQRTSGSTGELFF
abundance: many; v_gene: TRBV6-5; d_gene: TRBD1; j_gene: TRBJ2-3; CDR3nt: TGTGCCAGCAGTCACGGGACAGGGACCGATACGCAGTATTTT; CDR3aa: CASSHGTGTDTQYF
abundance: many; v_gene: TRBV11-2; d_gene: TRBD2; j_gene: TRBJ2-1; CDR3nt: TGTGCCAGCAGCTTTGGCGGGAGCAATGAGCAGTTCTTC; CDR3aa: CASSFGGSNEQFF
abundance: .; v_gene: TRBV14; d_gene: .; j_gene: TRBJ2-3; CDR3nt: TGTGCCAGCAGCCAACGGGCAGATACGCAGTATTTT; CDR3aa: CASSQRADTQYF
abundance: .; v_gene: TRBV6-1; d_gene: TRBD2; j_gene: TRBJ2-1; CDR3nt: TGTGCCAGCAGACCTAGCGGACTAGCGGGAGGGTACTCACTGTTCTTC; CDR3aa: CASRPSGLAGGYSLFF
abundance: .; v_gene: TRBV9; d_gene: TRBD2; j_gene: TRBJ2-1; CDR3nt: TGTGCCAGCAGCGTAGCACTAGCGGGAGGGGACTACAATGAGCAGTTCTTC; CDR3aa: CASSVALAGGDYNEQFF
abundance: .; v_gene: TRBV3-1; d_gene: .; j_gene: TRBJ2-4; CDR3nt: TGTGCCAGGGGGCAGGGCGGCAAAAATATTCAGTACTTC; CDR3aa: CARGQGGKNIQYF
abundance: .; v_gene: TRBV6-1; d_gene: TRBD1; j_gene: TRBJ1-5; CDR3nt: TGTGCCAGCACCAAAAATTGGGACAGGAACTATAGCAATCAGCCCCACCACTTT; CDR3aa: CASTKNWDRNYSNQPHHF
abundance: .; v_gene: TRBV6-2/TRBV6-3; d_gene: .; j_gene: TRBJ2-7; CDR3nt: TGTGCCAGCAGTTCTCTGGCTGAGCAGTACTTC; CDR3aa: CASSSLAEQYF
abundance: medium-sized; v_gene: TRBV6-1; d_gene: .; j_gene: TRBJ2-7; CDR3nt: TGTGCCAGCAGCTGGGGCCAGGGGGGCGAGCAGTACTTC; CDR3aa: CASSWGQGGEQYF
abundance: .; v_gene: TRBV10-2; d_gene: .; j_gene: TRBJ1-2; CDR3nt: TGCGCCAGCAGTGATGGGCAGGTCTATGGCTACACCTTC; CDR3aa: CASSDGQVYGYTF
abundance: .; v_gene: TRBV10-1; d_gene: TRBD2; j_gene: TRBJ2-5; CDR3nt: TGCGCCAGGGCCCGGGAGGGCCGTAGCGGAGATACCCAGTATTTC; CDR3aa: CARAREGRSGDTQYF
abundance: .; v_gene: TRBV30; d_gene: .; j_gene: TRBJ2-4; CDR3nt: TGTGCCTGGAGTGGGACAAGCCTAGCCAAAAACATTCAGTACTTC; CDR3aa: CAWSGTSLAKNIQYF
abundance: .; v_gene: TRBV6-1; d_gene: .; j_gene: TRBJ2-3; CDR3nt: TGTGCCAGCAGTGAGCCTAGAGCCACAGATACGCAGTATTTC; CDR3aa: CASSEPRATDTQYF
abundance: .; v_gene: TRBV30; d_gene: .; j_gene: TRBJ2-5; CDR3nt: TGTGCCTGGAGTGAGGGTGGGGAGACCCAGTACTTC; CDR3aa: CAWSEGGETQYF
abundance: medium-sized; v_gene: TRBV6-2/TRBV6-3; d_gene: TRBD1; j_gene: TRBJ2-1; CDR3nt: TGTGCCAGCACCGACAGGGGGCTGGGTGAGCAGTTCTTC; CDR3aa: CASTDRGLGEQFF
abundance: .; v_gene: TRBV6-1; d_gene: .; j_gene: TRBJ2-3; CDR3nt: TGTGCCAGGAGAGTCCAGGGTGTGAGCACAGAGGAGCAGTATTTT; CDR3aa: CARRVQGVSTEEQYF
abundance: .; v_gene: TRBV6-4; d_gene: TRBD2; j_gene: TRBJ2-1; CDR3nt: TGTGCCAGCAGTGAGTGGACTAGCGACCACAATGAGCAGTTCTTC; CDR3aa: CASSEWTSDHNEQFF
abundance: .; v_gene: TRBV7-3; d_gene: .; j_gene: TRBJ2-3; CDR3nt: TGTGCCCGGGGCCTCCAGCCTGTGAACACCGAGGCGCAGTATTTT; CDR3aa: CARGLQPVNTEAQYF
abundance: .; v_gene: TRBV11-3; d_gene: .; j_gene: TRBJ2-7; CDR3nt: TGTGCCAGCAGCTTAACAGTGGCCTACGAGCAGTACTTC; CDR3aa: CASSLTVAYEQYF
abundance: .; v_gene: TRBV27; d_gene: TRBD2; j_gene: TRBJ2-7; CDR3nt: TGTGCCAGCAGTTCGCGGACTAGCGGGAGTTACGAGCAGTACTTC; CDR3aa: CASSSRTSGSYEQYF
abundance: .; v_gene: TRBV6-1; d_gene: .; j_gene: TRBJ2-3; CDR3nt: TGTGCCAGCAGTGAAGGGAGGGTTAGGGGCACAGATACGCAGTATTTT; CDR3aa: CASSEGRVRGTDTQYF
abundance: many; v_gene: TRBV27; d_gene: TRBD1; j_gene: TRBJ1-1; CDR3nt: TGTGCCAGCAGTAAACTGGGACAGACGGCTGAAGCTTTCTTT; CDR3aa: CASSKLGQTAEAFF
abundance: .; v_gene: TRBV7-2; d_gene: TRBD2; j_gene: TRBJ2-7; CDR3nt: TGTGCCAGCAGCCCCGGGACTAGCGGGAGGATCCACGAGCAGTACTTC; CDR3aa: CASSPGTSGRIHEQYF
abundance: once; v_gene: TRBV11-3; d_gene: .; j_gene: TRBJ2-7; CDR3nt: TGTGCCAGTGGAGGCGCCTACGAGCAGTACTTC; CDR3aa: CASGGAYEQYF
abundance: .; v_gene: TRBV6-1; d_gene: .; j_gene: TRBJ2-1; CDR3nt: TGTGCCAGCAGTGAAGGAGTGGGCAGGAGGCACAATGAGCAGTTCTTC; CDR3aa: CASSEGVGRRHNEQFF
abundance: .; v_gene: TRBV27; d_gene: .; j_gene: TRBJ2-7; CDR3nt: TGTGCCAGCAGTTCCGAGGGGCTCGCGGGCGGGGACCAAGATACGCAGTACTTC; CDR3aa: CASSSEGLAGGDQDTQYF
abundance: .; v_gene: TRBV12-3/TRBV12-4; d_gene: TRBD1; j_gene: TRBJ1-4; CDR3nt: TGTGCCAGCAGACCCACAGGGGGAAGGGAAAAACTGTTTTTT; CDR3aa: CASRPTGGREKLFF
abundance: .; v_gene: TRBV6-5; d_gene: TRBD2; j_gene: TRBJ2-3; CDR3nt: TGTGCCAGCAGTTGGGGGGGGAGCGGCCAAGATACGCAGTATTTT; CDR3aa: CASSWGGSGQDTQYF
abundance: .; v_gene: TRBV12-3/TRBV12-4; d_gene: .; j_gene: TRBJ2-1; CDR3nt: TGTGCCAGCAGTCTGGCGGGGCAATGGCGGTTCTTC; CDR3aa: CASSLAGQWRFF